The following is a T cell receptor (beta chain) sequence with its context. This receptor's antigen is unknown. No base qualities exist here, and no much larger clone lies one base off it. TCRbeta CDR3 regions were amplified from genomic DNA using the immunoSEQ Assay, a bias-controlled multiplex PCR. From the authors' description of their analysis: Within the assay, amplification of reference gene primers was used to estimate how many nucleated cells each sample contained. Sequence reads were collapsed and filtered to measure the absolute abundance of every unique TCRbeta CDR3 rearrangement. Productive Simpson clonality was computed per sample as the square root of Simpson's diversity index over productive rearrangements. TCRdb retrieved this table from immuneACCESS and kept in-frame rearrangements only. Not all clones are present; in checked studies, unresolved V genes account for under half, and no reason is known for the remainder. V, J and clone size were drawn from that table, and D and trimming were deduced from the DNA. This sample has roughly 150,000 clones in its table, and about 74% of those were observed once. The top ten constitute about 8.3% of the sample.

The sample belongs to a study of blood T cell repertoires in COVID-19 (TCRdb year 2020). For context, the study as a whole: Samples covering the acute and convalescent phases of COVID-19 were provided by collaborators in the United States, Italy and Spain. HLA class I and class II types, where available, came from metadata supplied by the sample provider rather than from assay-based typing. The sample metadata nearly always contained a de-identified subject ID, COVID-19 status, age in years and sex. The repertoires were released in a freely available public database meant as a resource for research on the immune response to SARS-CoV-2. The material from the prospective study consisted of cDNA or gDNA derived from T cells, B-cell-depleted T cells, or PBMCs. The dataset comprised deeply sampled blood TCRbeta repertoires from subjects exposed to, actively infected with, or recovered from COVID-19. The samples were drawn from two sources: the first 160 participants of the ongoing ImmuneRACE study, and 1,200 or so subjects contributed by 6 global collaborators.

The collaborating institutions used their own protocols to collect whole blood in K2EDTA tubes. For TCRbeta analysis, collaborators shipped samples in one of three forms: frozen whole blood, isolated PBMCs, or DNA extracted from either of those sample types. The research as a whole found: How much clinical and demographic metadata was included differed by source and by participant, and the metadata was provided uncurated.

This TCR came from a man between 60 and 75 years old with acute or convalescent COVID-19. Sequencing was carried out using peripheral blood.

The DNA sequence reads TGTGCCAGTAGTAGCGGGACAGAATTAGCCAAAAACATTCAGTACTTC. This is translated as CASSSGTELAKNIQYF. Here the chain combines TRBV19 and TRBJ2-4; perhaps TRBD1 is the D gene, with 7 bases matching. From cysteine to phenylalanine, the CDR3 is 16 amino acids long. Only the CDR3 part of the read is kept: 48 bases, read in frame from the first base. From the germline V gene (reference sequence), CDR1 is LNHDA and CDR2 is SQIVND. V gives up 4 bases and J gives up 0 bases, and the segment between their germline ends measures 13 bases.